This TCR beta chain was observed in a study of PD-1 blockade in mismatch repair-deficient tumors. Overall study: Enrolled about 2012-2016, patients had progressing, pretreated mismatch repair-deficient cancers of over nine types. Study observations and caveats: Tumor-resident clones, often undetectable pretreatment in blood, expanded then contracted after pembrolizumab.

This clone came up a few times. Its antigen remains unidentified. The junction had 2 bases not matched to a gene; V was cut back by 3 bases and J by 4 bases. Looked up from germline, CDR1 is SGHAT and CDR2 is FQNNGV. The CDR3 is made up of 13 amino acids. Every patient had mismatch repair deficiency by PCR or immunohistochemistry. TCR sequencing covered three patients who responded to pembrolizumab. Repertoires were generated with immunoSEQ multiplex PCR, while TCRdb's copy carries only in-frame clones and drops some. The data contain 80,000 to 100,000 clones, roughly 80% of them seen just once; the ten biggest clones take up 2.5% to 3%.

The V call is TRBV11-2, the J call TRBJ1-2; 7 nucleotides line up with TRBD1. The sequence was obtained from an adult with mismatch repair-deficient cancer. The sequencing used peripheral blood, collected 12 weeks after starting pembrolizumab. The DNA for the CDR3 is TGTGCCAGCAGCTTTGCAGGGGGCTATGGCTACACCTTC. This translates into CASSFAGGYGYTF.